The 23 T cell receptor beta chains below all came from one sample that was sequenced in a study of cytomegalovirus exposure and HLA in healthy donors. TCRdb's table, derived via immunoSEQ multiplex PCR, lists solely in-frame clones and lacks some. This table has more than 95,000 clones, approximately 94% appearing once. The material sequenced was PBMCs. These receptors all come from a young woman in good health and CMV-seronegative.

The CDR3 coding sequence is TGTGCCAGCAGCTCAGGAACGATACAAGAGACCCAGTACTTC. Its translation is CASSSGTIQETQYF. The chain has TRBV27 and TRBJ2-5; D gene uncertain. V shed 6 bases and J shed 2 bases, with 13 bases lying between them. CDR1 MNHEY and CDR2 SMNVEV come from the germline V gene (reference sequence). The CDR3 covers 14 residues.

The rearrangement uses TRBV2 and TRBJ2-1, with a weak D call TRBD2 (5 bases). V shed 9 bases and J shed 9 bases, with 15 bases lying between them. Germline V CDR1 and CDR2: SNHLY, FYNNEI. The CDR3 has 12 residues. CDR3 nucleotide sequence: TGTGCCAGTTTGGACTTTTTAAGTGAGCAGTTCTTC. Translating gives CASLDFLSEQFF.

The rearrangement links TRBV6-1 to TRBJ1-5; 10 bases are a match to TRBD1. The V segment lost 0 bases and the J segment 2 bases; nucleotides outside the gene matches: 10. Germline V gene lookup returns CDR1 MNHNS and CDR2 SASEGT. CDR3 size: 19 residues. The CDR3 coding sequence is TGTGCCAGCAGTGAAGCGCTGAGACAGGGGGCGCGGCGCAATCAGCCCCAGCATTTT. It specifies CASSEALRQGARRNQPQHF.

V is TRBV6-5 and J is TRBJ2-1, with TRBD2 identical over 7 bases. This CDR3 is built from 14 residues. The V and J ends lost 4 bases and 2 bases, in that order; junction bases with no gene match: 2. The germline V gene encodes CDR1 MNHEY and CDR2 SVGAGI. For the CDR3, the DNA is TGTGCCAGCAGTTGGCGGGAGACCTACAATGAGCAGTTCTTC. This translates into CASSWRETYNEQFF.

The CDR3 nucleotides are TGTGCCAGCAGCAATTGGGACAGGGATCCCAATGAGCAGTTCTTC. Its protein product is CASSNWDRDPNEQFF. The V gene is TRBV11-2, the J gene TRBJ2-1, with TRBD1 matching over 9 bases. This CDR3 region has 15 residues. V lost 5 bases and J lost 6; bases outside the gene matches: 8. In germline, CDR1 is SGHAT, CDR2 FQNNGV.

Here the CDR3 reads CASSLERTSGIDTQYF. CDR3 nucleotides: TGTGCCAGCAGCTTAGAAAGGACTAGCGGGATAGATACGCAGTATTTT. The chain combines TRBV7-2 with TRBJ2-3, with 12 bases matching TRBD2. CDR1 and CDR2 (germline): SGHTA, FQGNSA. The length of the CDR3 is 16 residues. J lost 5 bases, V lost 1 base, and 4 bases had no gene match.

J is TRBJ2-5 and V is TRBV9; 9 bases map to TRBD2. This CDR3 region has 15 residues. Germline trimming cut 0 bases from V and 4 bases from J; bases unmatched to any gene: 4. Germline V gene lookup returns CDR1 SGDLS and CDR2 YYNGEE. The CDR3 sequence: CASSVGGGAGETQYF. For the CDR3, the DNA is TGTGCCAGCAGCGTAGGCGGGGGGGCCGGAGAGACCCAGTACTTC.

The chain carries TRBV15 and TRBJ2-5; 9 nucleotides align to TRBD2. V was pared by 5 bases and J by 4 bases, with 14 bases of the junction left unmatched. Per germline, CDR1 LNHNV and CDR2 YYDKDF (reference sequence). This CDR3 spans 17 amino acids. The CDR3 loop reads CATSGGQNSGRGETQYF. The CDR3, as DNA: TGTGCCACCAGCGGGGGGCAAAATAGCGGGAGAGGAGAGACCCAGTACTTC.

V gene TRBV28 combines with J gene TRBJ1-1; 8 nucleotides align to TRBD1. Germline assignment: CDR1 MDHEN and CDR2 SYDVKM. The CDR3 consists of 18 residues. Losses at the gene ends were 5 bases for V and 6 bases for J; bases not matched to a gene: 20. The chain's CDR3 is CASSKSVTFRGHAAEAFF. CDR3 DNA sequence: TGTGCCAGCAGTAAGTCTGTCACCTTCAGGGGGCATGCAGCTGAAGCTTTCTTT. The full variable domain, with the rest looked up from reference TRBV28 and TRBJ1-1, is DVKVTQSSRYLVKRTGEKVFLECVQDMDHENMFWYRQDPGLGLRLIYFSYDVKMKEKGDIPEGYSVSREKKERFSLILESASTNQTSMYLCASSKSVTFRGHAAEAFFGQGTRLTVV.

This chain joins TRBV21-1 and TRBJ2-7; TRBD1 was called by the table and not checked on the DNA. TRBV21-1 corresponds to a pseudogene. CDR3 length: 14 amino acids. DNA of the CDR3: TGTGCCAGCAGAAAAGAGGGGGATCGCTACGAGCAGTACTTC. It is translated as CASRKEGDRYEQYF.

V gene TRBV6-4 combines with J gene TRBJ2-7, with D maybe TRBD1 (6 bases). Germline values: CDR1 MRHNA, CDR2 SNTAGT. The CDR3 spans 20 residues. Trimming removed 2 bases from V and 5 bases from J, with 31 bases in between. CDR3: CASSDGEGYIRQQGVDEQYF. The DNA for the CDR3 is TGTGCCAGCAGTGACGGGGAAGGTTATATCCGCCAACAGGGAGTAGACGAGCAGTACTTC.

The chain links TRBV5-6 to TRBJ1-2; D is unresolved. Germline V gene lookup returns CDR1 SGHDT and CDR2 YYEEEE. With 0 bases removed from V and 8 bases from J, the gap between germline ends came to 17 bases. There are 15 residues in the CDR3. The CDR3: CASSLAHSIGYGYTF. The CDR3 nucleotides read TGTGCCAGCAGCTTGGCCCACTCGATCGGGTACGGCTACACCTTC.

This clone was picked up one time. The chain uses TRBV20-1 and TRBJ2-7; D ambiguous. Looked up from germline, CDR1 is DFQATT and CDR2 is SNEGSKA (reference sequence). Trimming pared 4 bases from V and 5 bases from J, leaving 6 bases between. The CDR3 is 10 residues long. The CDR3 DNA is TGCAGTGCTACCCGGGACGAGCAGTACTTC. Amino acids: CSATRDEQYF.

The rearrangement joins TRBV5-6 to TRBJ2-2, with a weak D call TRBD1 (5 bases). This CDR3 comprises 14 residues. CDR1 and CDR2 (germline): SGHDT, YYEEEE. V lost 5 bases and J lost 3, with 11 bases in between. The CDR3 nucleotides read TGTGCCAGCAGACTTGGCAGGGACACCGGGGAGCTGTTTTTT. It translates to CASRLGRDTGELFF.

This rearrangement joins TRBV28 to TRBJ2-7; D is perhaps TRBD1 (6 bases). The V end lost 5 bases, the J end lost 5 bases, and 13 bases lay between the germline ends. The CDR3 length is 13 residues. CDR1 MDHEN and CDR2 SYDVKM come from the germline V gene. CDR3 bases: TGTGCCAGCAGTCTAGTCAGGGGCCACGAGCAGTACTTC. Protein product: CASSLVRGHEQYF.

The chain recombines TRBV5-1 with TRBJ2-7; no clear D gene. Germline lookup yields CDR1 SGHRS and CDR2 YFSETQ. V lost 7 bases to trimming and J lost 6 bases, with 2 bases between them. CDR3 length: 8 amino acids. CDR3 sequence: CASLEQYF. The CDR3 DNA is TGCGCCAGCCTCGAGCAGTACTTC.

The chain recombines TRBV6-1 with TRBJ2-1, with 9 nucleotides matching TRBD2. V was clipped by 4 bases and J by 8 bases; unmatched bases: 12. The germline V gene encodes CDR1 MNHNS and CDR2 SASEGT. This CDR3 contains 16 residues. The CDR3 loop reads CASSGLFLAGMDEQFF. The CDR3 nucleotides are TGTGCCAGCAGTGGCCTCTTTCTAGCGGGGATGGATGAGCAGTTCTTC.

The chain carries TRBV7-9 and TRBJ2-1; TRBD2 aligns across 8 bases. This CDR3 has 14 amino acids. Germline assignment: CDR1 SEHNR and CDR2 FQNEAQ (reference sequence). The junction had 9 bases not matched to a gene; V was cut back by 5 bases and J by 9 bases. CDR3 sequence (DNA): TGTGCCAGCAGCCTCGCGGGGGGCCACGGTGAGCAGTTCTTC. It yields the protein CASSLAGGHGEQFF.

The chain carries TRBV5-1 and TRBJ2-3; 11 bases fit TRBD2. The V and J ends lost 5 bases and 5 bases, in that order; junction bases with no gene match: 7. The CDR3 has 15 residues. Germline CDR1 SGHRS, CDR2 YFSETQ. The CDR3 here is CASRDSGGAGDTQYF. DNA for the CDR3: TGCGCCAGCAGGGATAGCGGGGGGGCAGGAGATACGCAGTATTTT.

This chain connects TRBV28 to TRBJ2-4; no definite D call. Germline V gene data show CDR1 as MDHEN and CDR2 as SYDVKM. Trimming took 5 bases from V and 0 from J, leaving 5 bases between them. This CDR3 has 13 residues. The CDR3 DNA reads as TGTGCCAGCAGTGTAATAGCCAAAAACATTCAGTACTTC. Protein product: CASSVIAKNIQYF.

The chain couples TRBV7-9 to TRBJ2-2; D call uncertain. CDR3 size: 14 residues. Germline V gene lookup returns CDR1 SEHNR and CDR2 FQNEAQ (reference sequence). V lost 9 bases and J 0 bases, leaving 11 bases between the germline ends. CDR3 sequence: CASRSGANTGELFF. The DNA of the CDR3 is TGTGCCAGTCGATCAGGCGCGAACACCGGGGAGCTGTTTTTT.

The chain employs TRBV2 and TRBJ2-5, with 12 nucleotides matching TRBD2. The CDR3 consists of 14 residues. Germline V lookup: CDR1 SNHLY, CDR2 FYNNEI. Trimming at V came to 6 bases and at J to 1 base, leaving 0 bases not matched to a gene. The CDR3 DNA reads TGTGCCAGCAGGACTAGCGGGGGCCAAGAGACCCAGTACTTC. Translated: CASRTSGGQETQYF.

V usage is TRBV7-9 and J usage is TRBJ2-3; D is unclear. There are 12 residues in the CDR3. In germline, CDR1 is SEHNR, CDR2 FQNEAQ (reference sequence). Trimming stripped 5 bases from V and 2 bases from J, with 5 bases between. Written as DNA, the CDR3 is TGTGCCAGCAGCGAGAACACAGATACGCAGTATTTT. Translated, it gives CASSENTDTQYF.